The 14 T cell receptor beta chains presented below share a single source sample, sequenced in a study of T-cell memory formation after mild COVID-19. A single record per CDR3 protein comes from TCRdb applying MiXCR to the 5' RACE reads. The sample has around 260,000 distinct CDR3 sequences, around 16% seen once. Sequencing used PBMCs or a T cell subset sorted from them (not recorded which). These receptors were collected from a man between 18 and 29 years old who had mild COVID-19 (a few samples of this study predate the infection). Cell type and time point are not known.

This clonotype was observed a few times. The V gene is TRBV10-3, the J gene TRBJ2-6; tentatively, D is TRBD1 (6 bases). V lost 6 bases and J lost 2, with 8 bases in between. From germline, CDR1 is ENHRY and CDR2 SYGVKD. The CDR3 extends over 14 amino acids. CDR3 region: CAIRQGPGANVLTF. DNA for the CDR3: TGTGCCATCAGACAGGGTCCTGGGGCCAACGTCCTGACTTTC.

The sample holds a few counts of this clonotype. The V and J genes are TRBV4-1 and TRBJ2-5; maybe TRBD2 (5 bases). CDR1 and CDR2 (germline): MGHRA, YSYEKL. The CDR3 spans 15 residues. V was shortened by 0 bases and J by 4 bases, with 12 bases between the two germline ends. CDR3 in amino acids: CASSQERDGLETQYF. The CDR3 DNA follows: TGCGCCAGCAGCCAAGAGAGGGATGGGCTAGAGACCCAGTACTTC.

The table lists this clonotype with a few counts. This chain joins TRBV30 and TRBJ2-7; TRBD1 is a possible D gene (5 bases). Trimming removed 0 bases at V and 3 bases at J, with 9 bases between. The germline V gene encodes CDR1 GTSNPN and CDR2 SVGIG (reference sequence). CDR3 length: 13 residues. CDR3 sequence reads: CAWSVLQGYEQYF. For the CDR3, the DNA is TGTGCCTGGAGTGTACTGCAGGGCTACGAGCAGTACTTC. Using reference TRBV30 and TRBJ2-7 for the parts outside the CDR3, the full variable domain is SQTIHQWPATLVQPVGSPLSLECTVEGTSNPNLYWYRQAAGRGLQLLFYSVGIGQISSEVPQNLSASRPQDRQFILSSKKLLLSDSGFYLCAWSVLQGYEQYFGPGTRLTVT.

The chain employs TRBV5-1 and TRBJ2-4; either TRBD1 or TRBD2 may supply D (6 bases each). The V end was cut by 1 base, the J end by 1 base, with 9 bases between. The V gene's germline CDR1 is SGHRS and CDR2 YFSETQ. The CDR3 sequence is 15 residues long. The CDR3 DNA reads TGCGCCAGCAGCTTGAGGGGGAGGGCCAAAAACATTCAGTACTTC. The encoded protein is CASSLRGRAKNIQYF. The full variable domain, in which reference TRBV5-1 and TRBJ2-4 provide the parts outside the CDR3, is KAGVTQTPRYLIKTRGQQVTLSCSPISGHRSVSWYQQTPGQGLQFLFEYFSETQRNKGNFPGRFSGRQFSNSRSEMNVSTLELGDSALYLCASSLRGRAKNIQYFGAGTRLSVL.

This clonotype was counted a few times. V gene TRBV4-1 combines with J gene TRBJ2-1; D call uncertain. V was shortened by 5 bases and J by 0 bases, with 8 bases between the two germline ends. From germline, CDR1 is MGHRA and CDR2 YSYEKL. CDR3 size: 14 residues. The DNA of the CDR3 is TGCGCCAGCAGCGGCGCAGACTCCTACAATGAGCAGTTCTTC. Translating gives CASSGADSYNEQFF.

The J gene is TRBJ2-5, the V gene TRBV9, with D uncertain. V shed 0 bases and J shed 0 bases, with 12 bases lying between them. The length of the CDR3 is 16 residues. Germline assignment: CDR1 SGDLS and CDR2 YYNGEE. Here the CDR3 reads CASSVEGISHQETQYF. The DNA for the CDR3 is TGTGCCAGCAGCGTAGAGGGTATTAGTCACCAAGAGACCCAGTACTTC.

The rearrangement joins TRBV5-3 to TRBJ1-1, with D possibly TRBD1 on 6 matching bases. TRBV5-3 is filed as an ORF, its function uncertain. V was shortened by 3 bases and J by 0 bases, with 9 bases between the two germline ends. CDR3 size: 14 residues. The CDR3 sequence: CARSWDTVNTEAFF. The CDR3 DNA reads as TGTGCCAGAAGCTGGGACACCGTGAACACTGAAGCTTTCTTT.

This clonotype was picked up one time. This rearrangement joins TRBV4-1 to TRBJ1-1; D is perhaps TRBD1 (6 bases). Germline values: CDR1 MGHRA, CDR2 YSYEKL. The CDR3 runs to 16 residues. Trimming left V 4 bases short and J 4 bases short, with 19 bases between. DNA for the CDR3: TGCGCCAGCAGCCTTACAGGGTTGGGGAGAGGCACTGAAGCTTTCTTT. Its translation: CASSLTGLGRGTEAFF.

The chain recombines TRBV5-5 with TRBJ2-7; D gene unclear. V lost 0 bases and J lost 2, with 9 bases in between. Germline values: CDR1 SGHKS, CDR2 YYEKEE (reference sequence). CDR3 length equals 14 residues. The CDR3 is CASSLGQTPYEQYF. CDR3 bases: TGTGCCAGCAGCTTGGGACAAACCCCCTACGAGCAGTACTTC.

Only a few counts were recorded for this clonotype. This chain uses TRBV7-2 with TRBJ1-5, with D possibly being TRBD1 (6 bases). The V and J ends lost 0 bases and 0 bases respectively, with 21 bases between them. CDR1 SGHTA and CDR2 FQGNSA come from the germline V gene. The CDR3 totals 20 residues. The CDR3 sequence: CASSLASGHSRRDSNQPQHF. The CDR3, as DNA: TGTGCCAGCAGCTTAGCATCGGGACACTCCAGACGGGATAGCAATCAGCCCCAGCATTTT.

This rearrangement joins TRBV4-3 to TRBJ1-2; D ambiguous. CDR1 LGHNA and CDR2 YSLEER come from the germline V gene. The CDR3 contains 17 residues. V lost 0 bases and J lost 0, with 14 bases in between. The CDR3 DNA is TGCGCCAGCAGCCAAGAAATTAGGAGGGCATCTAACTATGGCTACACCTTC. This translates into CASSQEIRRASNYGYTF.

The chain recombines TRBV28 with TRBJ1-2; weak D call: TRBD1 (5 bases). Germline lookup yields CDR1 MDHEN and CDR2 SYDVKM. The CDR3 is 16 amino acids. Trimming removed 6 bases at V and 0 bases at J, with 17 bases between. The CDR3 DNA sequence: TGTGCCAGCAGCTCGGGACGGCGCGTAGCTAACTATGGCTACACCTTC. As protein: CASSSGRRVANYGYTF.

V usage is TRBV4-1 and J usage is TRBJ1-4, with D possibly TRBD1 on 5 matching bases. This CDR3 is 18 amino acids long. The germline V gene encodes CDR1 MGHRA and CDR2 YSYEKL. The V end was cut by 0 bases, the J end by 0 bases, with 14 bases between. The CDR3 loop is CASSQDSRVIPTNEKLFF. The CDR3, as DNA: TGCGCCAGCAGCCAAGATTCCAGGGTAATTCCAACTAATGAAAAACTGTTTTTT.

The chain recombines TRBV4-3 with TRBJ2-5; D remains unclear. The CDR3 extends over 15 amino acids. Germline V gives CDR1 LGHNA, CDR2 YSLEER. V lost 0 bases to trimming and J lost 2 bases, with 10 bases between them. The CDR3 protein is CASSQERSEQETQYF. CDR3 sequence (DNA): TGCGCCAGCAGCCAAGAACGTTCGGAGCAAGAGACCCAGTACTTC.